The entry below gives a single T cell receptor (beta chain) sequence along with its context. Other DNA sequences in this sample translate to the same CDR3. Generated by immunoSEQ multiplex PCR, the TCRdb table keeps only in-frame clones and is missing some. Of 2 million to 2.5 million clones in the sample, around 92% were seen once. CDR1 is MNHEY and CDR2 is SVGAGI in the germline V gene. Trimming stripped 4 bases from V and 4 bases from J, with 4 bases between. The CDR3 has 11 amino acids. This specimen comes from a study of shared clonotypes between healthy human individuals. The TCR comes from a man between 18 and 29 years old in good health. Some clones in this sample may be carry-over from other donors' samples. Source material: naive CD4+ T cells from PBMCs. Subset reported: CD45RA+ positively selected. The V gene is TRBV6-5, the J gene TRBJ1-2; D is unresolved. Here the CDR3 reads CASSSSYGYTF. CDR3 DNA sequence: TGTGCCAGCAGTTCCTCCTATGGCTACACCTTC.